One sample yielded the 10 T cell receptor beta chains listed below, sequenced in a study of T cell responses to AZD1222 COVID-19 vaccine. The data were produced by immunoSEQ multiplex PCR, yet TCRdb's version contains in-frame clones alone and is incomplete. The data hold 30,000 to 35,000 clones, with around nine tenths observed a single time. The material was peripheral blood, obtained 28 days after the second AZD1222 dose. Receptors were obtained from an adult who received the AZD1222 COVID-19 vaccine.

This clone came up once. DNA of the CDR3: TGCGCCAGCAGCTTTAACTACGAGCAGTACTTC. It specifies CASSFNYEQYF. This rearrangement joins TRBV5-1 to TRBJ2-7; D gene ambiguous. The CDR3 has 11 amino acids. The germline V gene encodes CDR1 SGHRS and CDR2 YFSETQ. V lost 2 bases to trimming and J lost 3 bases, with 3 bases between them. Supplemented by reference TRBV5-1 and TRBJ2-7, the full variable domain reads KAGVTQTPRYLIKTRGQQVTLSCSPISGHRSVSWYQQTPGQGLQFLFEYFSETQRNKGNFPGRFSGRQFSNSRSEMNVSTLELGDSALYLCASSFNYEQYFGPGTRLTVT.

J is TRBJ2-7 and V is TRBV3-1 (or the pseudogene TRBV3-2), with unresolved D. The CDR3 is 14 amino acids. The germline V gene encodes CDR1 LGHDT and CDR2 YNNKEL (reference sequence). Trimming removed 0 bases from V and 6 bases from J, with 12 bases in between. The CDR3 here is CASSQDALSTEQYF. As DNA, the CDR3 is TGTGCCAGCAGCCAAGATGCCCTTAGCACCGAGCAGTACTTC.

The chain carries TRBV6-2 or TRBV6-3 and TRBJ1-5, with a weak D call TRBD1 (5 bases). CDR1 and CDR2 (germline): MNHEY, SVGEGT. V was trimmed by 4 bases and J by 2 bases, leaving 15 bases between them. The CDR3 contains 16 residues. The CDR3 nucleotides are TGTGCCAGCAGTTCGGCACAGGAGGGCCGCAATCAGCCCCAGCATTTT. It yields the protein CASSSAQEGRNQPQHF.

The chain combines TRBV24-1 with TRBJ1-1; tentatively, D is TRBD1 (5 bases). The CDR3 spans 13 residues. V shed 10 bases and J shed 0 bases, with 11 bases lying between them. Germline V lookup: CDR1 KGHDR, CDR2 SFDVKD. CDR3 coding DNA: TGTGCCACGCGGGGGTTGGTGAACACTGAAGCTTTCTTT. This codes for CATRGLVNTEAFF.

V is TRBV4-1 and J is TRBJ2-5; 9 bases match TRBD2. V was pared by 1 base and J by 4 bases, with 4 bases of the junction left unmatched. Germline V gene data show CDR1 as MGHRA and CDR2 as YSYEKL. The CDR3 extends over 15 amino acids. Here the CDR3 DNA reads TGCGCCAGCAGCCAAGGCCTAGCGGGGAGAGAGACCCAGTACTTC. Translated: CASSQGLAGRETQYF.

V gene TRBV15 combines with J gene TRBJ1-5; the match to TRBD1 covers 8 bases. The CDR3 is 15 amino acids. J gave up 3 bases and V 7 bases, and 8 bases lay outside the gene matches. Germline-derived CDR1 and CDR2 are LNHNV and YYDKDF (reference sequence). DNA of the CDR3: TGTGCCACCAAGACAGGGGACAGTATCAATCAGCCCCAGCATTTT. It encodes CATKTGDSINQPQHF.

The rearrangement links TRBV28 to TRBJ2-7; TRBD2 agrees at 10 bases. Trimming took 1 base from V and 5 from J; bases not matched to a gene: 8. The V gene's germline CDR1 is MDHEN and CDR2 SYDVKM. This CDR3 contains 16 residues. The DNA of the CDR3 is TGTGCCAGCAGTTTATCTAGCGGGGGTCACGTCCACGAGCAGTACTTC. This gives the protein CASSLSSGGHVHEQYF. The full variable domain, with the rest looked up from reference TRBV28 and TRBJ2-7, is DVKVTQSSRYLVKRTGEKVFLECVQDMDHENMFWYRQDPGLGLRLIYFSYDVKMKEKGDIPEGYSVSREKKERFSLILESASTNQTSMYLCASSLSSGGHVHEQYFGPGTRLTVT.

Only a few counts were recorded for this clone. The chain links TRBV6-2 or TRBV6-3 to TRBJ2-2, with unresolved D. Trimming left V 5 bases short and J 3 bases short, with 19 bases between. The CDR3 totals 17 residues. Germline CDR1 is MNHEY and CDR2 is SVGEGT. The CDR3 protein is CASSTLNLQPYTGELFF. The CDR3 region has the DNA TGTGCCAGCAGTACGCTCAACCTACAGCCATACACCGGGGAGCTGTTTTTT.

As DNA, the CDR3 is TGTGCCAGCAGCGCCGTGGCGGGGGCGTCGGGGGAGCAGTTCTTC. This gives the protein CASSAVAGASGEQFF. The chain employs TRBV9 and TRBJ2-1; D perhaps matches TRBD2 (7 bases). With 3 bases removed from V and 10 bases from J, the gap between germline ends came to 20 bases. This CDR3 contains 15 residues. CDR1 is SGDLS and CDR2 is YYNGEE in the germline V gene.

The V call is TRBV11-3, the J call TRBJ2-1; 10 bases align to TRBD2. Trimming took 1 base from V and 8 from J; bases not matched to a gene: 11. Germline V gene data show CDR1 as SGHNT and CDR2 as YENEEA. CDR3 length equals 17 residues. In nucleotides, the CDR3 is TGTGCCAGCAGCTTAGGATTGGGGGCTAGCGGGGGCGATGAGCAGTTCTTC. Translation: CASSLGLGASGGDEQFF.